This T cell receptor (beta chain) is from a study of blood T cells in healthy people across ages. About the study: Capture via template switching afforded approximately one barcoded beta molecule per two T cells.

Germline V lookup: CDR1 MNHEY, CDR2 SMNVEV (reference sequence). V gave up 5 bases and J gave up 8 bases, with 18 bases separating them. The CDR3 contains 15 residues. A sample-barcoded 5' primer and a J-beta primer mix were used in a second PCR of roughly 7 to 11 cycles. TCRdb reanalysed the 5' RACE reads using MiXCR and keeps one entry per CDR3 protein. The profile shows approximately 800,000 distinct CDR3 sequences, roughly 64% of them singletons. This receptor was obtained from a man aged 25 to 40 in good health. The J gene is TRBJ1-4, the V gene TRBV27, with D unclear. Sequencing was done on a sample of blood. Here the CDR3 DNA reads TGTGCCAGCAGTCCCCTATACGGGCTTCAGGAAAAACTGTTTTTT. It encodes CASSPLYGLQEKLFF.